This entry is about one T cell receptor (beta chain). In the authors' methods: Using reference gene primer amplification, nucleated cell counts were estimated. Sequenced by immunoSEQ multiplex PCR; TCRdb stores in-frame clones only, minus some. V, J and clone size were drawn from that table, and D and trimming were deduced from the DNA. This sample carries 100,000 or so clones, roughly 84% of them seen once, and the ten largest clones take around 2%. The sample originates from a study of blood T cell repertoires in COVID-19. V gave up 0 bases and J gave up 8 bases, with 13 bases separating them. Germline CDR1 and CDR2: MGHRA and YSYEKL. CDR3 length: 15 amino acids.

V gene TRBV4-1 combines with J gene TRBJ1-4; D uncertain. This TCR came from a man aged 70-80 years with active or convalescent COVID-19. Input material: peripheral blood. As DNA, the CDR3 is TGCGCCAGCAGCCAAGATCCAATGGGCACAGAAAAACTGTTTTTT. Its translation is CASSQDPMGTEKLFF.